A single sample is the source of the 31 T cell receptor beta chains below, sequenced in a study of blood T cell repertoires in COVID-19. Clones were read by immunoSEQ multiplex PCR, and TCRdb kept only the in-frame ones, dropping some. The sample lists around 380,000 clones; roughly 80% were seen once. Specimen: peripheral blood. The receptors derive from a human donor with acute or convalescent COVID-19. The donor label of this sample is uncertain.

The V and J genes are TRBV7-6 and TRBJ1-1, with 7 bases matching TRBD1. CDR3 size: 16 residues. V dropped 3 bases and J dropped 1; count of bases not matched to a gene: 8. The V gene's germline CDR1 is SGHVS and CDR2 FNYEAQ. CDR3 bases: TGTGCCAGCAGCTTCTTCGGCCCAGGGGGGAACACTGAAGCTTTCTTT. This gives the protein CASSFFGPGGNTEAFF.

The CDR3 coding sequence is TGTGCCAGTAGGACGACACAGGGAACTATCGCGAACACCGGGGAGCTGTTTTTT. Translated, it gives CASRTTQGTIANTGELFF. The chain couples TRBV19 to TRBJ2-2; TRBD1 is a possible D gene (6 bases). V was shortened by 6 bases and J by 0 bases, with 20 bases between the two germline ends. This CDR3 comprises 18 residues. CDR1 is LNHDA, CDR2 SQIVND, per germline (reference sequence).

The gene calls are TRBV18 and TRBJ1-2; tentative D call: TRBD1 (5 bases). V was clipped by 5 bases and J by 5 bases, with 9 bases between them. Germline lookup yields CDR1 KGHSH and CDR2 LQKENI. This CDR3 contains 12 residues. This CDR3 is CASSSRQYGYTF. CDR3 DNA: TGTGCCAGCTCATCAAGACAGTATGGCTACACCTTC.

The genes are TRBV5-1 and TRBJ1-2; TRBD1 matches at 8 bases. The CDR3 runs to 16 residues. CDR1 is SGHRS, CDR2 YFSETQ, per germline. V lost 2 bases to trimming and J lost 8 bases; unmatched junction nucleotides: 14. The CDR3 region has the DNA TGCGCCAGCAGCTTCGAAACGGGACAGGTGGCTCGGGGCTACACCTTC. Its translation: CASSFETGQVARGYTF.

Remarks on this clone: One end of the junction varies from germline; a read error may be responsible. This sequence joins TRBV5-5 and TRBJ1-6, with a weak D call TRBD1 (6 bases). The CDR3 has 13 residues. From germline, CDR1 is SGHKS and CDR2 YYEKEE (reference sequence). The CDR3 protein is CASRLDSNSPLHF. Written as DNA, the CDR3 is TGTGCCAGCAGATTGGACAGTAATTCACCCCTCCACTTT.

The rearrangement uses TRBV7-9 and TRBJ2-1; tentative D call: TRBD1 (6 bases). CDR3 length equals 19 residues. Germline assignment: CDR1 SEHNR and CDR2 FQNEAQ (reference sequence). The V gene lost 1 base and the J gene lost 1 base, with 20 bases spanning the gap. The CDR3 loop reads CASSLGPGVRLRSYNEQFF. CDR3 nucleotide sequence: TGTGCCAGCAGCTTAGGACCAGGGGTCAGGCTTCGATCCTACAATGAGCAGTTCTTC.

The rearrangement links TRBV30 to TRBJ1-1; D remains unclear. The CDR3 has 12 residues. Between the trimmed V and J ends, which lost 1 base and 0 bases, there was a span of 3 bases. Germline values: CDR1 GTSNPN, CDR2 SVGIG (reference sequence). For the CDR3, the DNA is TGTGCCTGGAGTGACTTGAACACTGAAGCTTTCTTT. Protein: CAWSDLNTEAFF.

V usage is TRBV29-1 and J usage is TRBJ2-5, with D unresolved. This CDR3 spans 11 amino acids. V lost 0 bases and J 6 bases, leaving 5 bases between the germline ends. Germline CDR1 and CDR2: SQVTM and ANQGSEA. CDR3: CSVEDKKTQYF. CDR3 coding DNA: TGCAGCGTTGAAGATAAAAAGACCCAGTACTTC.

This clone came up a few times. This chain links TRBV28 with TRBJ2-1, with TRBD2 identical over 9 bases. Per germline, CDR1 MDHEN and CDR2 SYDVKM. J gave up 7 bases and V 5 bases, and 12 bases lay outside the gene matches. The CDR3 has 16 residues. In DNA, the CDR3 is TGTGCCAGCAGTGGGTTATGGCTAGCGGGGAGGAATGAGCAGTTCTTC. This encodes CASSGLWLAGRNEQFF.

This clone is a singleton in its sample. The rearrangement joins TRBV15 to TRBJ2-3, with D perhaps TRBD1 (6 bases). V lost 5 bases and J 0 bases, leaving 15 bases between the germline ends. CDR3 length: 16 residues. CDR1 and CDR2 from the germline V gene are LNHNV and YYDKDF (reference sequence). The CDR3 DNA follows: TGTGCCACCAGCTGGTCCTCGACAGGTAGCACAGATACGCAGTATTTT. It translates to CATSWSSTGSTDTQYF.

The chain couples TRBV25-1 to TRBJ1-3; no clear D. V was clipped by 7 bases and J by 3 bases, with 7 bases between them. Germline V gene sequence: CDR1 MGHDK, CDR2 SYGVNS. The CDR3 is 12 residues long. The CDR3: CASTLFGNTIYF. CDR3 bases: TGTGCCAGCACCTTATTTGGAAACACCATATATTTT.

This clone is a singleton in its sample. This rearrangement joins TRBV29-1 to TRBJ2-5; the match to TRBD1 covers 8 bases. J gave up 5 bases and V 6 bases, and 5 bases lay outside the gene matches. Germline CDR1 and CDR2: SQVTM and ANQGSEA. The CDR3 sequence is 12 residues long. The CDR3 DNA reads as TGCAGCGTAGACAGGGGAAGTGAGACCCAGTACTTC. The encoded protein is CSVDRGSETQYF.

The chain employs TRBV7-6 and TRBJ1-1; the D is unclear. This CDR3 region has 13 residues. Germline V gene sequence: CDR1 SGHVS, CDR2 FNYEAQ. V was cut by 1 base and J by 6 bases, with 9 bases left in between. The CDR3 loop is CASSLVMSSEAFF. The CDR3 DNA reads as TGTGCCAGCAGCTTAGTTATGAGCTCTGAAGCTTTCTTT.

This clone was counted a single time. The gene calls are TRBV5-8 and TRBJ2-7; TRBD1 matches 7 bases. The CDR3 covers 14 residues. Germline trimming cut 4 bases from V and 3 bases from J; bases unmatched to any gene: 7. Per germline, CDR1 SGHTS and CDR2 YDEGEE. CDR3 region: CASSRGQVGYEQYF. CDR3 nucleotides: TGTGCCAGCAGCCGCGGACAGGTCGGCTACGAGCAGTACTTC.

The J gene is TRBJ2-7, the V gene TRBV28, with D perhaps matching TRBD2 (6 bases). CDR3 size: 15 residues. V lost 3 bases and J lost 2, with 14 bases in between. Germline V gene lookup returns CDR1 MDHEN and CDR2 SYDVKM. The CDR3 DNA sequence: TGTGCCAGCAGTTTGGGTCGGGGAGGAACCTACGAGCAGTACTTC. Translation gives CASSLGRGGTYEQYF.

The chain links TRBV19 to TRBJ1-3, with 12 nucleotides matching TRBD1. The ends lost 5 bases at V and 3 bases at J; junction bases unmatched: 8. Germline values: CDR1 LNHDA, CDR2 SQIVND (reference sequence). This CDR3 region has 17 residues. The CDR3 DNA reads as TGTGCCAGTAGTGATTCCGGGACAGGGGGCTTTGGAAACACCATATATTTT. It codes for CASSDSGTGGFGNTIYF.

In its sample, this clone was seen a few times. V is TRBV3-1 (or the pseudogene TRBV3-2) and J is TRBJ1-5; 7 bases map to TRBD1. V shed 3 bases, J shed 1 base, and the junction held 3 bases outside the gene matches. Germline V lookup: CDR1 LGHDT, CDR2 YNNKEL (reference sequence). The length of the CDR3 is 15 residues. For the CDR3, the DNA is TGTGCCAGCAGCCAGGGGACAGCCAGCAATCAGCCCCAGCATTTT. Protein product: CASSQGTASNQPQHF.

This chain uses TRBV2 with TRBJ1-2, with D unclear. V was shortened by 0 bases and J by 9 bases, with 5 bases between the two germline ends. The germline gives CDR1 SNHLY, CDR2 FYNNEI. The length of the CDR3 is 11 residues. The CDR3 sequence is CASSEALSYTF. CDR3 bases: TGTGCCAGCAGTGAAGCGCTAAGCTACACCTTC.

The V gene is TRBV9, the J gene TRBJ2-1; D unresolved. The germline V and J ends were trimmed by 1 base and 9 bases, with 11 bases remaining between them. The CDR3 runs to 13 residues. Germline CDR1 is SGDLS and CDR2 is YYNGEE. CDR3 amino acids: CASSVPSLGEQFF. CDR3 bases: TGTGCCAGCAGCGTACCATCCCTCGGTGAGCAGTTCTTC.

The chain has TRBV19 and TRBJ2-7; no clear D. CDR1 and CDR2 from the germline V gene are LNHDA and SQIVND (reference sequence). The CDR3 spans 15 residues. The germline V and J ends were trimmed by 1 base and 4 bases, with 14 bases remaining between them. The CDR3 nucleotides read TGTGCCAGTAGTATAGCAGGATGGGCTTCTTACGAGCAGTACTTC. This encodes CASSIAGWASYEQYF.

This chain connects TRBV30 to TRBJ1-1, with unresolved D. Trimming took 4 bases from V and 0 from J, leaving 9 bases between them. Germline values: CDR1 GTSNPN, CDR2 SVGIG (reference sequence). The CDR3 consists of 13 residues. CDR3 region: CAWTAQMNTEAFF. The DNA of the CDR3 is TGTGCCTGGACCGCACAAATGAACACTGAAGCTTTCTTT.

The chain employs TRBV7-6 and TRBJ1-6; TRBD1 matches at 11 bases. This CDR3 spans 16 amino acids. In germline, CDR1 is SGHVS, CDR2 FNYEAQ. The V segment lost 6 bases and the J segment 4 bases; nucleotides outside the gene matches: 5. CDR3 sequence (DNA): TGTGCCAGCAGGCGGGACAGGGGGGGTTATAATTCACCCCTCCACTTT. This sequence encodes CASRRDRGGYNSPLHF. The full variable domain, in which reference TRBV7-6 and TRBJ1-6 provide the parts outside the CDR3, is GAGVSQSPRYKVTKRGQDVALRCDPISGHVSLYWYRQALGQGPEFLTYFNYEAQQDKSGLPNDRFSAERPEGSISTLTIQRTEQRDSAMYRCASRRDRGGYNSPLHFGNGTRLTVT.

V is TRBV15 and J is TRBJ2-1, with TRBD1 matching 10 bases. J gave up 2 bases and V 3 bases, and 4 bases lay outside the gene matches. Germline V gene lookup returns CDR1 LNHNV and CDR2 YYDKDF (reference sequence). The CDR3 runs to 16 residues. In DNA, the CDR3 is TGTGCCACCAGCAGGCCGGGACAGGGGACCTACAATGAGCAGTTCTTC. It is translated as CATSRPGQGTYNEQFF. The whole variable domain, remainder taken from reference TRBV15 and TRBJ2-1, is DAMVIQNPRYQVTQFGKPVTLSCSQTLNHNVMYWYQQKSSQAPKLLFHYYDKDFNNEADTPDNFQSRRPNTSFCFLDIRSPGLGDTAMYLCATSRPGQGTYNEQFFGPGTRLTVL.

A note on this clone: This specimen includes other DNA sequences encoding the same CDR3. This rearrangement joins TRBV5-1 to TRBJ1-1; D gene unclear. CDR3 length: 15 amino acids. The V end lost 0 bases, the J end lost 0 bases, and 9 bases lay between the germline ends. Germline CDR1 SGHRS, CDR2 YFSETQ. CDR3 nucleotides: TGCGCCAGCAGCTTGGTCGCGGGTATGAACACTGAAGCTTTCTTT. Encoded protein: CASSLVAGMNTEAFF.

The chain combines TRBV20-1 with TRBJ2-1, with 8 bases matching TRBD2. V dropped 3 bases and J dropped 9; count of bases not matched to a gene: 13. The length of the CDR3 is 15 residues. Per the germline V gene, CDR1 is DFQATT and CDR2 is SNEGSKA (reference sequence). The DNA for the CDR3 is TGCAGTGCTAGTAGAAGGAGCGGGAGTCTAGGTGAGCAGTTCTTC. This sequence encodes CSASRRSGSLGEQFF.

This chain connects TRBV4-2 to TRBJ2-7; 8 nucleotides align to TRBD2. The V and J ends lost 0 bases and 2 bases, in that order; junction bases with no gene match: 6. The CDR3 is 16 amino acids. Germline CDR1 reads LGHNA; CDR2 reads YNFKEQ. CDR3 residues: CASSQEPAGDPYEQYF. The CDR3 region has the DNA TGTGCCAGCAGCCAAGAGCCAGCGGGAGACCCCTACGAGCAGTACTTC.

The table lists this clone with a few counts. V gene TRBV2 combines with J gene TRBJ1-4; D remains ambiguous. V was shortened by 1 base and J by 5 bases, with 14 bases between the two germline ends. The CDR3 extends over 16 amino acids. Germline V lookup: CDR1 SNHLY, CDR2 FYNNEI. The CDR3 nucleotides read TGTGCCAGCAGTGAAGATTTCGGACGGAGGAATGAAAAACTGTTTTTT. Translation gives CASSEDFGRRNEKLFF.

CDR3 loop: CASSSGPQGGYTF. In DNA, the CDR3 is TGTGCCAGCAGTTCAGGGCCTCAGGGAGGCTACACCTTC. The J gene is TRBJ1-2, the V gene TRBV28, with D possibly TRBD1 on 5 matching bases. The V end lost 4 bases, the J end lost 8 bases, and 14 bases lay between the germline ends. Per the germline V gene, CDR1 is MDHEN and CDR2 is SYDVKM. The CDR3 is 13 amino acids.

CDR3 loop: CRAESLDGYTF. For the CDR3, the DNA is TGCAGGGCCGAAAGTTTGGATGGCTACACCTTC. The chain carries TRBV20-1 and TRBJ1-2; D gene ambiguous. The length of the CDR3 is 11 residues. Looked up from germline, CDR1 is DFQATT and CDR2 is SNEGSKA (reference sequence).

The rearrangement links TRBV3-1 (or the pseudogene TRBV3-2) to TRBJ1-5; D remains ambiguous. Germline V gene data show CDR1 as LGHDT and CDR2 as YNNKEL (reference sequence). This CDR3 comprises 14 residues. The ends were cut back, 0 bases at V and 7 bases at J, with 10 bases in the middle. CDR3 amino acids: CASSQDLSVQPQHF. The CDR3 DNA follows: TGTGCCAGCAGCCAAGACCTTTCGGTCCAGCCCCAGCATTTT.

This clone appeared once. This chain joins TRBV5-1 and TRBJ1-1; 9 positions agree with TRBD1. CDR3 length: 14 residues. Germline V gives CDR1 SGHRS, CDR2 YFSETQ. Unmatched junction bases numbered 4, after V lost 3 bases and J lost 4 bases. CDR3 nucleotide sequence: TGCGCCAGCAGCTACAGGGGGCAGAGCACTGAAGCTTTCTTT. It specifies CASSYRGQSTEAFF.